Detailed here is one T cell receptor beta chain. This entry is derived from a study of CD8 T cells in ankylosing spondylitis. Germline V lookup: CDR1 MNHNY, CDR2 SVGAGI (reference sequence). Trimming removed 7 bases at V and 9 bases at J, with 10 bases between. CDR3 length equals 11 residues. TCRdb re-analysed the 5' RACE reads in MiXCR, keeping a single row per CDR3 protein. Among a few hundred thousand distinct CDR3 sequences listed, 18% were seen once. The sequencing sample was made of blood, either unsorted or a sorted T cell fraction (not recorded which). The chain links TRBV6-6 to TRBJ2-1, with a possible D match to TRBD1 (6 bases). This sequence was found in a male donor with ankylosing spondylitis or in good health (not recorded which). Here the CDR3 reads CASKGDGEQFF. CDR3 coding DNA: TGTGCCAGCAAGGGGGACGGTGAGCAGTTCTTC.